These 13 T cell receptor beta chains share one sample of origin, sequenced in a study of T cells in Graves' hyperthyroidism and ophthalmopathy. Template material for amplifying TCR beta CDR3 regions consisted of RNA transcripts. The HTBI set primed first-round TCR CDR3 RT-PCR. Each CDR3 protein is one row after TCRdb ran MiXCR on the multiplex PCR reads. The repertoire includes 540,000 or so distinct CDR3 sequences, more than 45% of them detected once, and around a fifth sits in the top ten. The sample consisted of peripheral blood or thyroid tissue (not recorded which). The receptors derive from an adult woman with Graves' disease, either hyperthyroidism or ophthalmopathy (not recorded which).

This clonotype was counted a few times. The chain has TRBV28 and TRBJ2-7; D is unresolved. Deletions cut 2 bases from V and 0 bases from J, with 14 bases between. Germline lookup yields CDR1 MDHEN and CDR2 SYDVKM. CDR3 length equals 16 residues. The CDR3 reads CASSLPLAGNSYEQYF. The CDR3 DNA is TGTGCCAGCAGTTTACCCTTAGCTGGAAACTCCTACGAGCAGTACTTC.

The table lists this clonotype with many counts. The V and J genes are TRBV7-8 and TRBJ2-7, with TRBD1 matching 9 bases. The CDR3 is 14 residues long. The germline gives CDR1 SGHVS, CDR2 FQNEAQ. After removal of 4 bases from V and 6 bases from J, the junction contained 7 bases not matched to a gene. The CDR3 DNA reads as TGTGCCAGCAGCTCAACAAGGACAGGGGCCGAGCAGTACTTC. Its translation is CASSSTRTGAEQYF.

This clonotype was observed at least ten times. V usage is TRBV7-9 and J usage is TRBJ2-7; D gene ambiguous. With 8 bases removed from V and 2 bases from J, the gap between germline ends came to 16 bases. Germline CDR1 reads SEHNR; CDR2 reads FQNEAQ (reference sequence). There are 14 residues in the CDR3. The DNA for the CDR3 is TGTGCCAGCCGTCCTGGACGGAATGCCTACGAGCAGTACTTC. Translated, it gives CASRPGRNAYEQYF. The entire variable domain, with the rest obtained from reference TRBV7-9 and TRBJ2-7, is as follows: DTGVSQNPRHKITKRGQNVTFRCDPISEHNRLYWYRQTLGQGPEFLTYFQNEAQLEKSRLLSDRFSAERPKGSFSTLEIQRTEQGDSAMYLCASRPGRNAYEQYFGPGTRLTVT.

A note on this clonotype: At one of its ends the junction is not consistent with the germline gene, which may arise from a read error. The rearrangement uses TRBV19 and TRBJ2-6; possible D gene TRBD2, 5 bases. From germline, CDR1 is LNHDA and CDR2 SQIVND (reference sequence). The CDR3 is made up of 14 amino acids. The CDR3 DNA is TGTGCCAGTAGTGAGGGCGTGCTGCCGAACACTGAAGCTTTC. Translation gives CASSEGVLPNTEAF. The full variable domain, in which reference TRBV19 and TRBJ2-6 provide the parts outside the CDR3, is DGGITQSPKYLFRKEGQNVTLSCEQNLNHDAMYWYRQDPGQGLRLIYYSQIVNDFQKGDIAEGYSVSREKKESFPLTVTSAQKNPTAFYLCASSEGVLPNTEAFGAGSRLTVL.

The chain uses TRBV5-6 and TRBJ1-1, with 8 positions matching TRBD1. Germline CDR1 and CDR2: SGHDT and YYEEEE. This CDR3 is built from 18 residues. The trim removed 3 bases at V and 1 base at J, leaving 14 bases unmatched. The CDR3 loop reads CASSSPDRVGGGNTEAFF. The CDR3 nucleotides read TGTGCCAGCAGCTCTCCGGACAGGGTGGGTGGTGGGAACACTGAAGCTTTCTTT.

This chain uses TRBV29-1 with TRBJ1-2; 8 bases line up with TRBD1. The CDR3 contains 12 residues. V shed 7 bases, J shed 8 bases, and the junction held 9 bases outside the gene matches. CDR1 is SQVTM and CDR2 is ANQGSEA in the germline V gene. The CDR3 region has the DNA TGCAGCGCCGATCAGGGGGCGAGGGGCTACACCTTC. Its protein is CSADQGARGYTF.

The chain uses TRBV6-4 and TRBJ1-6; weak D call: TRBD1 (5 bases). This CDR3 has 16 amino acids. The V gene's germline CDR1 is MRHNA and CDR2 SNTAGT. V was shortened by 0 bases and J by 5 bases, with 11 bases between the two germline ends. CDR3 loop: CASSDSTGGNNSPLHF. CDR3 nucleotide sequence: TGTGCCAGCAGTGACTCGACGGGGGGTAATAATTCACCCCTCCACTTT.

As for this clonotype: An end of the junction does not agree with germline; a read error may underlie this. The CDR3 region is CSSRTGADGHTF. CDR3 DNA: TGCAGCTCGCGGACAGGGGCGGATGGCCACACCTTC. The chain has TRBV29-1 and TRBJ1-2, with 9 bases that match TRBD1. The CDR3 is 12 amino acids. Germline CDR1 SQVTM, CDR2 ANQGSEA.

The chain joins TRBV10-3 to TRBJ2-7, with 7 bases fitting TRBD1. CDR3 length: 14 amino acids. V gave up 4 bases and J gave up 5 bases; unmatched junction bases: 8. Germline CDR1 reads ENHRY; CDR2 reads SYGVKD. The CDR3 protein is CAISGADRAHEQYF. As DNA, the CDR3 is TGTGCCATCAGTGGGGCCGACAGGGCCCACGAGCAGTACTTC.

This clonotype was seen only once. DNA for the CDR3: TGCGCCAGCAGCCCGACAGGGAAGATGAATCAGCCCCAGCATTTT. As protein: CASSPTGKMNQPQHF. The rearrangement uses TRBV5-1 and TRBJ1-5; 7 nucleotides agree with TRBD1. The CDR3 consists of 15 residues. Germline assignment: CDR1 SGHRS and CDR2 YFSETQ. Trimming took 4 bases from V and 4 from J; bases not matched to a gene: 8.

Concerning this clonotype itself: This may be a read error, as it is one base from a much larger clone. V gene TRBV10-3 combines with J gene TRBJ2-7; D is possibly TRBD1 (6 bases). This CDR3 has 14 amino acids. V was trimmed by 3 bases and J by 2 bases, leaving 11 bases between them. Germline assignment: CDR1 ENHRY and CDR2 SYGVKD. CDR3 residues: CAISERKGAYEQYF. The CDR3 nucleotides are TGTGCCATCAGTGAAAGAAAGGGGGCCTACGAGCAGTACTTC.

This clonotype was seen ten or more times. This chain connects TRBV2 to TRBJ1-4; weak D call: TRBD1 (6 bases). Trimming left V 6 bases short and J 0 bases short, with 17 bases between. The CDR3 covers 17 residues. Germline values: CDR1 SNHLY, CDR2 FYNNEI. Written as DNA, the CDR3 is TGTGCCAGCAGCCGAGCCCCCCCAGGGGCAACTAATGAAAAACTGTTTTTT. Its protein product is CASSRAPPGATNEKLFF.

Only a few counts were recorded for this clonotype. The chain has TRBV28 and TRBJ1-3; D perhaps matches TRBD1 (5 bases). The CDR3 has 15 residues. The V gene's germline CDR1 is MDHEN and CDR2 SYDVKM. Trimming pared 7 bases from V and 0 bases from J, leaving 13 bases between. CDR3 protein: CASTWQGGSGNTIYF. The CDR3 DNA is TGTGCCAGCACCTGGCAGGGAGGCTCTGGAAACACCATATATTTT.